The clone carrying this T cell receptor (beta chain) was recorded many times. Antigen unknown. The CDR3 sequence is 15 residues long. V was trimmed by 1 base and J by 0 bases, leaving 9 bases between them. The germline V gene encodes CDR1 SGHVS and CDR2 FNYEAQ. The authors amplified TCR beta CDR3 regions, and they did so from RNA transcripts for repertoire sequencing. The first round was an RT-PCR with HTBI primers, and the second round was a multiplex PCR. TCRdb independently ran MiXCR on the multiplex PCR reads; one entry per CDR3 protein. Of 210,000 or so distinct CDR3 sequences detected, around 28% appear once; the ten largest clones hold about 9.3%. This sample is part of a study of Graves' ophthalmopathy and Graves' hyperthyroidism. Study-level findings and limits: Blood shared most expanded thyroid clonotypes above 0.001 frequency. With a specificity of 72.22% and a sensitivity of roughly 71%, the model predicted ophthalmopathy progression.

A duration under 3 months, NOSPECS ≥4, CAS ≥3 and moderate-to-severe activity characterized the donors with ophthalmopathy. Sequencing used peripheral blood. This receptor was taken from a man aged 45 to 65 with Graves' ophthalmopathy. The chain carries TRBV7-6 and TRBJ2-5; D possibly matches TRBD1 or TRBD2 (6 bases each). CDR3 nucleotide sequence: TGTGCCAGCAGCTTAGAAGGGGGGAACCAAGAGACCCAGTACTTC. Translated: CASSLEGGNQETQYF.